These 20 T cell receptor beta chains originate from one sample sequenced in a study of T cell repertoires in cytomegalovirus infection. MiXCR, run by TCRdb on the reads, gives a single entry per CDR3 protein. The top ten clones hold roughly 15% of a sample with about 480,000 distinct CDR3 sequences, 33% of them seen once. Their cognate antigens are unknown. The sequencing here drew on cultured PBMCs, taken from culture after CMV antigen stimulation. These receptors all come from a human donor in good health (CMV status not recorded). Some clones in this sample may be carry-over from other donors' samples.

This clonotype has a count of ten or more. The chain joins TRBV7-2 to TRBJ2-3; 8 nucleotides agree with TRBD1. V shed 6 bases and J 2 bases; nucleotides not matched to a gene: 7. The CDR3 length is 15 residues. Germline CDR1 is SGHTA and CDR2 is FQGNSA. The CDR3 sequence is CASSRRDRYTDTQYF. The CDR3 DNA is TGTGCCAGCAGTCGCCGGGACAGGTACACAGATACGCAGTATTTT.

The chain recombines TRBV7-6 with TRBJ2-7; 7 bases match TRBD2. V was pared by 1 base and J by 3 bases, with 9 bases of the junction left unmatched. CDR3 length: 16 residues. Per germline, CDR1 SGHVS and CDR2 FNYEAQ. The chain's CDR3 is CASSLDGGSVLYEQYF. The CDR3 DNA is TGTGCCAGCAGCTTAGACGGCGGGAGTGTTCTCTACGAGCAGTACTTC. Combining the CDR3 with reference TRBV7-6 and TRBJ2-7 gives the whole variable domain GAGVSQSPRYKVTKRGQDVALRCDPISGHVSLYWYRQALGQGPEFLTYFNYEAQQDKSGLPNDRFSAERPEGSISTLTIQRTEQRDSAMYRCASSLDGGSVLYEQYFGPGTRLTVT.

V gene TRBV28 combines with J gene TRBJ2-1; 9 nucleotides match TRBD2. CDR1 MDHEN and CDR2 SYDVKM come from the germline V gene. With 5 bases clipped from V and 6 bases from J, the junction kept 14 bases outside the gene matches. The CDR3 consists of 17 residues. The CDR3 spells CASSPHFSGRGGNEQFF. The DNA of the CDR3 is TGTGCCAGCAGTCCCCATTTTAGCGGGAGAGGTGGCAATGAGCAGTTCTTC.

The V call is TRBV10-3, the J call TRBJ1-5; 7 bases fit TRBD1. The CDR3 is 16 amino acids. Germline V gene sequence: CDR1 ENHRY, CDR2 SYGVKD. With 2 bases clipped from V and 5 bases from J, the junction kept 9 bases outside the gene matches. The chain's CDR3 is CAISERAGGPHQPQHF. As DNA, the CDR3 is TGTGCCATCAGTGAGAGGGCAGGGGGGCCTCATCAGCCCCAGCATTTT.

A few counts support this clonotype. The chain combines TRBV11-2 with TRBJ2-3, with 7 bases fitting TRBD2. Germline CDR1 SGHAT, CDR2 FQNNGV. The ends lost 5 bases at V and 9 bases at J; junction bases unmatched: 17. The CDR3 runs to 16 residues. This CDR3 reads CASSLVGAGPPSTQYF. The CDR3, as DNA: TGTGCCAGCAGCCTGGTCGGAGCGGGACCTCCATCGACGCAGTATTTT.

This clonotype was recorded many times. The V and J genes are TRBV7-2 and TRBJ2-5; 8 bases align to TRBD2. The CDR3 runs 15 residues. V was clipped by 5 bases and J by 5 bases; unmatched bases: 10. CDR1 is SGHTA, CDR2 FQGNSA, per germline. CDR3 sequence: CASSPLAGGVETQYF. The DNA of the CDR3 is TGTGCCAGCAGCCCCCTGGCCGGGGGGGTGGAGACCCAGTACTTC.

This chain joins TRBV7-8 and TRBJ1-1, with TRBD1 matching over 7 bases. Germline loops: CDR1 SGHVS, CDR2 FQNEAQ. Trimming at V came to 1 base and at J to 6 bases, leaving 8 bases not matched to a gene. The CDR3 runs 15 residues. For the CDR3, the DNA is TGTGCCAGCAGCTTAGGACAGGGTGTCTTGGCTGAAGCTTTCTTT. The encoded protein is CASSLGQGVLAEAFF.

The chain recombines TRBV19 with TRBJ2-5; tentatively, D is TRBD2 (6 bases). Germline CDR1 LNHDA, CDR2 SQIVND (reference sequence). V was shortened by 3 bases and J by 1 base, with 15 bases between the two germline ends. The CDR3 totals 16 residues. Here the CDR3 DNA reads TGTGCCAGTAGTATTTCGGGGGACGGTCGCCAAGAGACCCAGTACTTC. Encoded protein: CASSISGDGRQETQYF.

The CDR3 here is CASSLTTAGVTGELFF. The CDR3 region has the DNA TGCGCCAGCAGCCTCACGACAGCGGGAGTCACCGGGGAGCTGTTTTTT. This chain links TRBV5-1 with TRBJ2-2; 8 bases map to TRBD2. J was trimmed by 4 bases and V by 4 bases; bases with no gene match: 9. From germline, CDR1 is SGHRS and CDR2 YFSETQ. The CDR3 extends over 16 amino acids.

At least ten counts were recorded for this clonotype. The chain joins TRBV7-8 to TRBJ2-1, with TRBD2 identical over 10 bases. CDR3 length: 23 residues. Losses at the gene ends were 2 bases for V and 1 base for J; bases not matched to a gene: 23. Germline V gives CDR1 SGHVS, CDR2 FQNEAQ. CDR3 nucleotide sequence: TGTGCCAGCAGCTTATCGGCCCCCACACTCGGACTAGCGGCAAGGGTATCCTACAATGAGCAGTTCTTC. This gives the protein CASSLSAPTLGLAARVSYNEQFF.

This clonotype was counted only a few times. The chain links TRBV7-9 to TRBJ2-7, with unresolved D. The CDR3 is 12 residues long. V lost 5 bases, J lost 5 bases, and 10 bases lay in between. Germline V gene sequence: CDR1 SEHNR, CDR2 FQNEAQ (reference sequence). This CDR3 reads CASSRARNEQYV. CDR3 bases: TGTGCCAGCAGCCGCGCTAGAAACGAGCAGTACGTC.

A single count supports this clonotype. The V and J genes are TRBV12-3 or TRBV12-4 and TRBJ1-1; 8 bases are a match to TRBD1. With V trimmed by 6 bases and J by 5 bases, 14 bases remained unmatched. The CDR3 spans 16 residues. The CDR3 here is CASSWTGSVRITEAFF. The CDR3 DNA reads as TGTGCCAGCAGCTGGACAGGGAGCGTTAGGATTACTGAAGCTTTCTTT.

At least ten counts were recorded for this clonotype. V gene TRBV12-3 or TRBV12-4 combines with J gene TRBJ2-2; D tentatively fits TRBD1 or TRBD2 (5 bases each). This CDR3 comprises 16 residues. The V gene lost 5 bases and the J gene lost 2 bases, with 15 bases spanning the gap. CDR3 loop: CASSKHAGTNTGELFF. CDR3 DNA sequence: TGTGCCAGCAGTAAGCACGCCGGGACCAACACCGGGGAGCTGTTTTTT.

DNA of the CDR3: TGTGCCAGTAGTATAGGCGGGACCCACCACAATGAGCAGTTCTTC. This translates into CASSIGGTHHNEQFF. The gene calls are TRBV19 and TRBJ2-1; D might be TRBD2 (6 bases). V dropped 1 base and J dropped 5 bases, with 12 bases sitting between them. Germline V CDR1 and CDR2: LNHDA, SQIVND (reference sequence). This CDR3 is 15 amino acids long.

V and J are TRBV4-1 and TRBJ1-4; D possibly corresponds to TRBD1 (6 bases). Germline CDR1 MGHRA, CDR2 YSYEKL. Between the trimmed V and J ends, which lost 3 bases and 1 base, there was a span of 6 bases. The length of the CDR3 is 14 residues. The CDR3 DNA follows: TGCGCCAGCAGCCAGGGACAAACTAATGAAAAACTGTTTTTT. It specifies CASSQGQTNEKLFF.

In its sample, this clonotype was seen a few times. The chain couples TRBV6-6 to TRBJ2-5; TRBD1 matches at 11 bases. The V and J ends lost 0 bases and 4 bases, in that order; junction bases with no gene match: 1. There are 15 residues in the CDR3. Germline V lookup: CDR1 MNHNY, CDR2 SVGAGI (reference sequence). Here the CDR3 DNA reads TGTGCCAGCAGTTACTCAGGGACAGGGGGAGAGACCCAGTACTTC. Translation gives CASSYSGTGGETQYF.

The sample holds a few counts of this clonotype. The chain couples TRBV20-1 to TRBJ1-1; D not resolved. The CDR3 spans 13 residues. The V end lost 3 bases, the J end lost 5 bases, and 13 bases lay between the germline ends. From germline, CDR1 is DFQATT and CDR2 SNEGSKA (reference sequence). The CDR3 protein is CSARSGLLTEAFF. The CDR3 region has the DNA TGCAGTGCTAGGTCTGGCCTTTTAACTGAAGCTTTCTTT.

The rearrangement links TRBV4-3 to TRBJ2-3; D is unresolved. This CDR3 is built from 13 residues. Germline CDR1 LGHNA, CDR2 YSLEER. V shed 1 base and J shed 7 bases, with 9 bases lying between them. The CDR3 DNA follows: TGCGCCAGCAGCCAAGGCATGGGGAATACGCAGTATTTT. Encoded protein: CASSQGMGNTQYF.

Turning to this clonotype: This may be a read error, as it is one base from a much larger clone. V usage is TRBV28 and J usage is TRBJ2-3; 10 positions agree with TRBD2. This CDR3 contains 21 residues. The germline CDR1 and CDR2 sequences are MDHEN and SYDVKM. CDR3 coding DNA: TGTGCCAGCAGTTCCGGTGATTGGTTCAGCGGGAGGGCCAGGAGCACAGATATGCAGTATTTT. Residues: CASSSGDWFSGRARSTDMQYF.

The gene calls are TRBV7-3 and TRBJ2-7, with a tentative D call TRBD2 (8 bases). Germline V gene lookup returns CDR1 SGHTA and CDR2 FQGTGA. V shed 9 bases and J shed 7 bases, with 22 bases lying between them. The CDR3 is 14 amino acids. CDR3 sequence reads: CASSGDSLFAEQYF. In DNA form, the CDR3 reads TGTGCCAGTAGCGGGGACAGCCTTTTTGCTGAGCAGTACTTC.